Listed below are T cell receptor beta chains from one sample, sequenced in a study of cytotoxic CD8 clonotypes in ibrutinib-treated CLL. Libraries were prepared by immunoSEQ multiplex PCR; TCRdb keeps only in-frame clonotypes and omits some of them. The repertoire holds approximately 340,000 clones, with about 64% as singletons. Sequenced here: PBMCs, sampled after 36 months of ibrutinib treatment. These receptors were obtained from a human donor with chronic lymphocytic leukemia. Both conserved end residues are part of each CDR3. The D gene is left open where the match is weak. Size is omitted from some rows. Given values are once, few, many or a class for expanded clones.

abundance	j_gene	v_gene	d_gene	CDR3aa	CDR3nt
.	TRBJ2-1	TRBV6-1	.	CASSDRSSYNEQFF	TGTGCCAGCAGTGACAGAAGCTCCTACAATGAGCAGTTCTTC
few	TRBJ2-1	TRBV29-1	TRBD2	CSVQGLAGLYNEQFF	TGCAGCGTCCAGGGACTAGCGGGCCTCTACAATGAGCAGTTCTTC
.	TRBJ1-2	TRBV10-2	.	CASNPTPEYGYTF	TGCGCCAGCAATCCGACCCCGGAATATGGCTACACCTTC
once	TRBJ2-2	TRBV6-5	TRBD1	CASSAGTGGTGELFF	TGTGCCAGCAGTGCTGGGACAGGGGGAACCGGGGAGCTGTTTTTT
.	TRBJ2-3	TRBV6-5	TRBD2	CASSNAGEARDTQYF	TGTGCCAGCAGTAACGCGGGAGAAGCTAGAGATACGCAGTATTTT
.	TRBJ2-2	TRBV27	TRBD1	CASSPDRFTGELFF	TGTGCCAGCAGTCCGGACAGGTTCACCGGGGAGCTGTTTTTT
.	TRBJ1-5	TRBV15	TRBD1	CATSSKTGGSNQPQHF	TGTGCCACCAGCAGTAAGACAGGGGGCAGCAATCAGCCCCAGCATTTT
few	TRBJ2-1	TRBV15	TRBD2	CATSKAGGPYNEQFF	TGTGCCACCAGCAAAGCGGGGGGGCCCTACAATGAGCAGTTCTTC
.	TRBJ2-3	TRBV7-3	.	CASSPTGGGADTQYF	TGTGCCAGCAGCCCTACCGGGGGTGGCGCAGATACGCAGTATTTT
.	TRBJ2-7	TRBV11-2	.	CASRGGYEQYF	TGTGCCAGCCGTGGGGGCTACGAGCAGTACTTC
.	TRBJ2-1	TRBV6-6	TRBD2	CASTHSGGNNEQFF	TGTGCCAGCACTCATTCGGGGGGGAACAATGAGCAGTTCTTC
.	TRBJ2-7	TRBV13	TRBD1	CASSLGGGSLDEQYF	TGTGCCAGCAGCTTAGGAGGGGGCAGTCTCGACGAGCAGTACTTC
.	TRBJ1-2	TRBV19	TRBD1	CASSKTPTGGAYGYTF	TGTGCCAGTAGTAAGACCCCGACAGGGGGAGCATATGGCTACACCTTC
.	TRBJ2-3	TRBV29-1	TRBD2	CSVGTRLSDTQYF	TGCAGCGTAGGGACTAGGTTATCAGATACGCAGTATTTT
.	TRBJ2-6	TRBV5-1	.	CASSWIDSAGANVLTF	TGCGCCAGCAGCTGGATCGATTCGGCTGGGGCCAACGTCCTGACTTTC
few	TRBJ2-2	TRBV13	.	CASSWPAGGELFF	TGTGCCAGCAGCTGGCCCGCTGGCGGGGAGCTGTTTTTT
once	TRBJ2-1	TRBV29-1	TRBD2	CSDIRGEPYNEQFF	TGCAGCGACATCCGGGGGGAGCCATACAATGAGCAGTTCTTC
once	TRBJ1-2	TRBV9	.	CASSPAIENYGYTF	TGTGCCAGCAGCCCCGCCATAGAAAACTATGGCTACACCTTC
.	TRBJ2-1	TRBV14	.	CASSQVGGTYNEQFF	TGTGCCAGCAGCCAGGTCGGGGGTACCTACAATGAGCAGTTCTTC
.	TRBJ1-4	TRBV9	TRBD1	CASSVAQGAWEKLFF	TGTGCCAGCAGCGTAGCTCAGGGGGCTTGGGAAAAACTGTTTTTT
few	TRBJ2-2	TRBV2	.	CASSPPNTGELFF	TGTGCCAGCAGCCCACCGAACACCGGGGAGCTGTTTTTT
.	TRBJ1-2	TRBV9	.	CASSVASGLAGYTF	TGTGCCAGCAGCGTAGCCTCTGGACTGGCGGGCTACACCTTC
.	TRBJ1-1	TRBV5-1	.	CASSLETSLNTEAFF	TGCGCCAGCAGCTTGGAGACTTCCCTTAACACTGAAGCTTTCTTT
.	TRBJ2-1	TRBV7-3	TRBD1	CASSLTGTGGRNEQFF	TGTGCCAGCAGCCTCACCGGGACAGGGGGTAGGAATGAGCAGTTCTTC
.	TRBJ2-1	TRBV4-3	TRBD1	CASSQDKGQGPYNEQFF	TGCGCCAGCAGCCAAGATAAGGGACAGGGGCCCTACAATGAGCAGTTCTTC
.	TRBJ1-1	TRBV9	TRBD1	CASSVAGTGKNTEAFF	TGTGCCAGCAGCGTAGCGGGGACAGGCAAGAACACTGAAGCTTTCTTT
once	TRBJ2-5	TRBV27	.	CASSLTSYQETQYF	TGTGCCAGCAGTTTAACGAGCTACCAAGAGACCCAGTACTTC
.	TRBJ2-5	TRBV2	.	CASRAGTQVETQYF	TGTGCCAGCAGGGCCGGGACCCAGGTAGAGACCCAGTACTTC
.	TRBJ2-7	TRBV7-3	.	CASSSNYEQYF	TGTGCCAGCAGCTCAAACTACGAGCAGTACTTC
few	TRBJ2-3	TRBV5-1	.	CASSLSTDTQYF	TGCGCCAGCAGCTTGAGCACAGATACGCAGTATTTT
.	TRBJ1-2	TRBV9	TRBD1	CASSVETGDGYTF	TGTGCCAGCAGCGTAGAGACAGGGGATGGCTACACCTTC
.	TRBJ1-1	TRBV7-8	TRBD1	CASSTRRTGGPNTEAFF	TGTGCCAGCAGCACCCGACGGACAGGGGGCCCGAACACTGAAGCTTTCTTT
.	TRBJ2-7	TRBV4-1	TRBD1	CASSHQQGLSYEQYF	TGCGCCAGCAGCCACCAACAGGGGCTTTCCTACGAGCAGTACTTC
.	TRBJ2-7	TRBV12-5	TRBD1	CASGPTGGDEQYF	TGTGCTAGTGGACCAACAGGGGGCGACGAGCAGTACTTC
.	TRBJ2-4	TRBV28	.	CASSLTGTPKNIQYF	TGTGCCAGCAGTTTAACTGGGACCCCCAAAAACATTCAGTACTTC
.	TRBJ2-5	TRBV7-7	.	CASSSSRGLETQYF	TGTGCCAGCAGCAGCTCCCGGGGCTTGGAGACCCAGTACTTC
once	TRBJ2-7	TRBV13	.	CASSLGRLTYEQYF	TGTGCCAGCAGCTTGGGGCGCCTCACCTACGAGCAGTACTTC
.	TRBJ1-1	TRBV15	.	CATSRSYREVGTEAFF	TGTGCCACCAGCAGATCCTACAGGGAGGTCGGCACTGAAGCTTTCTTT
.	TRBJ2-5	TRBV11-2	.	CASSLVGETQYF	TGTGCCAGCAGCTTAGTGGGAGAGACCCAGTACTTC
.	TRBJ2-3	TRBV2	.	CASSVGIRDTQYF	TGTGCCAGCAGTGTGGGAATTCGAGATACGCAGTATTTT
few	TRBJ2-3	TRBV10-1	.	CASRETVGDTQYF	TGCGCTTCCAGGGAGACAGTCGGAGATACGCAGTATTTT
once	TRBJ2-6	TRBV5-1	.	CASSPAEGSSGANVLTF	TGCGCCAGCAGCCCAGCCGAGGGGAGCTCTGGGGCCAACGTCCTGACTTTC
.	TRBJ2-7	TRBV10-3	.	CAISVGSDYEQYF	TGTGCCATCAGTGTCGGGAGCGACTACGAGCAGTACTTC
once	TRBJ2-1	TRBV9	TRBD2	CASSVEGLADNEQFF	TGTGCCAGCAGCGTAGAAGGACTAGCGGACAATGAGCAGTTCTTC
.	TRBJ2-5	TRBV7-2	.	CASSLRVQGRASEETQYF	TGTGCCAGCAGCTTAAGAGTACAGGGGAGGGCTTCGGAGGAGACCCAGTACTTC
.	TRBJ1-6	TRBV6-5	.	CASRRETYNSPLHF	TGTGCCAGCAGACGGGAAACTTATAATTCACCCCTCCACTTT
.	TRBJ2-3	TRBV10-3	.	CAISDLQGGASGSSADTQYF	TGTGCCATCAGTGACCTACAGGGGGGCGCGAGCGGGAGTTCAGCAGATACGCAGTATTTT
.	TRBJ1-2	TRBV27	.	CASSLTGGAAYGYTF	TGTGCCAGCAGTTTGACCGGGGGGGCTGCTTATGGCTACACCTTC
.	TRBJ2-2	TRBV4-1	TRBD2	CASTGTAGVTGELFF	TGCGCCAGCACAGGTACGGCGGGAGTCACCGGGGAGCTGTTTTTT
few	TRBJ2-2	TRBV4-1	.	CASSQDKGINTGELFF	TGCGCCAGCAGCCAAGATAAAGGGATAAACACCGGGGAGCTGTTTTTT
.	TRBJ2-7	TRBV9	.	CASSVGWEESYEQYF	TGTGCCAGCAGCGTAGGCTGGGAGGAGTCCTACGAGCAGTACTTC
.	TRBJ2-7	TRBV5-1	TRBD1	CASSLVGTGLGEQYF	TGCGCCAGCAGCTTGGTCGGGACAGGGCTGGGGGAGCAGTACTTC
.	TRBJ2-1	TRBV10-3	TRBD2	CAISERESSYNEQFF	TGTGCCATAAGCGAGCGGGAGTCGTCCTACAATGAGCAGTTCTTC
.	TRBJ2-1	TRBV19	.	CASSPGYPYNEQFF	TGTGCCAGTAGTCCGGGGTATCCCTACAATGAGCAGTTCTTC